The entry that follows covers one T cell receptor beta chain sequence. This clone came up many times. This clone's antigen is unknown. Nothing much larger sits one base from this clone, and base qualities are not available. All of the isolated RNA was reverse transcribed with the High Capacity cDNA Reverse Transcription Kit, so expressed TCRB transcripts were sequenced. Naive, central memory and regulatory T cell samples underwent deep immunoSEQ sequencing, averaging around 3.9 million total reads per sample. Sorted cells were lysed in RLT buffer and RNA was extracted with DNase-treated RNeasy Micro or Mini kits, depending on cell number. To prevent cross-contamination, every cell subset was processed on its own, while patient and healthy donor samples were processed together. The immunoSEQ multiplex PCR was used to amplify TCRB sequences from cDNA, yielding 87-bp fragments that span the CDR3 region. The amplicons were sequenced using the Illumina HiSeq platform. Under the source paper's analysis protocol: Synthetic template baselines were used to correct PCR bias computationally, reads within Hamming distance 2 were collapsed, and singletons that could not be merged were discarded. Reads were aligned against IMGT so that V, D and J genes, CDR3 length and insertions or deletions at six rearrangement sites could be assigned. Clonotype counts were normalized to sorted cell number within each subset before computing true diversity and Gini coefficients with the tcR R package. Repertoire sharing was quantified using the overlap coefficient calculated on TCRB nucleotide sequences. Drawn from immuneACCESS, this table holds only the in-frame rearrangements with V and J called that TCRdb kept. Clones are partly lost; checked studies trace under half to an unresolved V gene and leave the rest unexplained. V and J calls and clone size come straight from that table; D and trimming were deduced from the DNA. The sample table holds more than 110,000 clones, of which less than 8.5% were seen once. Of the sample, around 1.5% is held by the ten largest clones.

This entry belongs to a study of beta chain features in type 1 diabetes (dated by TCRdb to 2016 to 2018). Study-level background: No differences in mean age, gender distribution, total cell number or subset yield were found between patients and healthy donors. The study compared the TCRB repertoires of sorted circulating CD4+ T cell subsets in recently diagnosed type 1 diabetes patients with those in matched healthy donors. A total of 85 million to 140 million sorted cells were examined across all samples, and a strong correlation was observed between cell number per subset and RNA yield. Whereas all 30 or so donors provided naive and central memory subsets, regulatory and stem cell-like memory subsets were isolated from just 8 patients and about 8 healthy donors. Overall study results and their limits: Type 1 diabetes patients showed a moderate but significant shortening of TCRB CDR3 length in all four CD4+ subsets. Because cDNA rather than genomic DNA was sequenced, highly expressing activated cells could have been over-represented, although no difference in activation and CD3 levels was found between groups. HLA sub-analyses involved small numbers of individuals, so any influence of HLA type on TCRB rearrangement remained unresolved. Naive, central memory and regulatory TCRB repertoires appeared to be more alike among patients than among healthy donors. At VDJ recombination sites, patients with type 1 diabetes made fewer insertions and deleted more nucleotides, a pattern implying thymic rearrangement abnormalities. PCR might favor shorter templates, but patient and control samples were amplified and corrected together, so any skew would affect both groups equally.

Trimming at the junction amounts to 5 bases on V and 0 bases on J, and the germline ends lie 13 bases apart. The germline V gene (reference sequence) yields LNHDA for CDR1 and SQIVND for CDR2. The CDR3 numbers 15 residues from cysteine through phenylalanine. The sequence is cut down to CDR3 DNA, 45 bases in frame from base 1. From each donor, a single peripheral blood sample of 100 to 150 mL on average was drawn into heparinised tubes. A BD FACSAria II was used to sort naive, central memory, regulatory and stem cell-like memory CD4+ T cells with a panel that included CD45RO, CCR7, CD25, CD127, CD95 and CD27. All sorted populations exceeded 95% purity. Right away, PBMCs were isolated by Lymphoprep density gradient centrifugation and were stained directly, with no culture step. So that batch effects would be minimized, each experiment stained and sorted samples in pairs, pairing one healthy donor with one patient.

The sample taken for sequencing was central memory CD4+ T cells from blood. The receptor chain draws on TRBV19 and TRBJ1-1; TRBD1 might be the D gene, on 5 matching bases. This TCR came from a young woman in good health. The DNA is as follows: TGTGCCAGTAGTGGGGGGGACTGGTTGAACACTGAAGCTTTCTTT. This sequence encodes CASSGGDWLNTEAFF.